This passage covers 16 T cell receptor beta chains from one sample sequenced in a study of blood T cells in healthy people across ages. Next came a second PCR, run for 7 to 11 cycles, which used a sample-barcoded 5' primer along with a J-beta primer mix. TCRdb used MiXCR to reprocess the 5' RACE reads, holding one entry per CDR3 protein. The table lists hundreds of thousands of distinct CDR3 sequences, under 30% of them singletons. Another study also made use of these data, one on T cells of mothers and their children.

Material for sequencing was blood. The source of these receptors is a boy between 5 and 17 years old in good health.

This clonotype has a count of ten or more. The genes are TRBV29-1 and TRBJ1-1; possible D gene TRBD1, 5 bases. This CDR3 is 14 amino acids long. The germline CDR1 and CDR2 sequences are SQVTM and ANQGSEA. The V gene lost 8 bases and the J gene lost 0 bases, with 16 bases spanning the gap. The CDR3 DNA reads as TGCAGCACCGGGCGAGAGGGGATGAACACTGAAGCTTTCTTT. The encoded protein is CSTGREGMNTEAFF. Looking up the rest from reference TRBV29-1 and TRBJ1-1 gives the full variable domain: SAVISQKPSRDICQRGTSLTIQCQVDSQVTMMFWYRQQPGQSLTLIATANQGSEATYESGFVIDKFPISRPNLTFSTLTVSNMSPEDSSIYLCSTGREGMNTEAFFGQGTRLTVV.

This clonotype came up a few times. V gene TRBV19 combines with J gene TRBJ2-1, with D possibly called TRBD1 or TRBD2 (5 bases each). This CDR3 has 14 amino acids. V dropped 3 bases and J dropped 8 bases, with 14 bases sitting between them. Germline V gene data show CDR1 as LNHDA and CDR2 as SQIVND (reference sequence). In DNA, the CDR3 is TGTGCCAGTAGTATGGGGGTATTATCCCATGAGCAGTTCTTC. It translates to CASSMGVLSHEQFF.

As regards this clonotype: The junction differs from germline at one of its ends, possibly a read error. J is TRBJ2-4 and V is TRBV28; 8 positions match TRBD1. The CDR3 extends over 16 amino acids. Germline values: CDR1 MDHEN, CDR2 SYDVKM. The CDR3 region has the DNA TGTGCCAGCAGCCCCACCCGGACAGGGACAAAAAGCATTCAGTACTTC. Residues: CASSPTRTGTKSIQYF. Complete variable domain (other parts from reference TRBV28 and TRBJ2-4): DVKVTQSSRYLVKRTGEKVFLECVQDMDHENMFWYRQDPGLGLRLIYFSYDVKMKEKGDIPEGYSVSREKKERFSLILESASTNQTSMYLCASSPTRTGTKSIQYFGAGTRLSVL.

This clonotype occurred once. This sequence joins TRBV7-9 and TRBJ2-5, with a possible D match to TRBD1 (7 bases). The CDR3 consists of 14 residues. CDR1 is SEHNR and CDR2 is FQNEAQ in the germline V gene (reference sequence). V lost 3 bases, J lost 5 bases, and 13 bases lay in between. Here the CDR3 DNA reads TGTGCCAGCAGCTTTGGAGGGGGCGCGGAGACCCAGTACTTC. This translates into CASSFGGGAETQYF.

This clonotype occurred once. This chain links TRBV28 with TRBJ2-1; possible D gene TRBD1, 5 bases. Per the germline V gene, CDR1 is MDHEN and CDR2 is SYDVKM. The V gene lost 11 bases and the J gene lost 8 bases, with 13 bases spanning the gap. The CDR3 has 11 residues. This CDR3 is CASRVLHEQFF. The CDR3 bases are TGTGCCTCCAGGGTCCTGCATGAGCAGTTCTTC.

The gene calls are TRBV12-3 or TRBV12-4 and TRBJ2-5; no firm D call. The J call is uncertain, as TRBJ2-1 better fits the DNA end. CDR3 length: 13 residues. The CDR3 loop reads CASSRLGINEQFF. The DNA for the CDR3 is TGTGCCAGCAGTCGTCTAGGGATCAATGAGCAGTTCTTC.

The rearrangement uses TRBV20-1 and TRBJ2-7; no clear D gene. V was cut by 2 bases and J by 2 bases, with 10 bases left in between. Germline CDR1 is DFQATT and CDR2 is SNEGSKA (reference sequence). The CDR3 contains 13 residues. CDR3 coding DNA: TGCAGTGCTAGATGGACGGTGGCCTACGAGCAGTACTTC. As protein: CSARWTVAYEQYF.

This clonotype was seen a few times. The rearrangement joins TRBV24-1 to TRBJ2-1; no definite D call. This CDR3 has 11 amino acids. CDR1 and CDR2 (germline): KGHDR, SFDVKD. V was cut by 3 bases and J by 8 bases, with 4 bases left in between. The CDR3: CATSDTYEQFF. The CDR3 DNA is TGTGCCACCAGTGATACTTATGAGCAGTTCTTC.

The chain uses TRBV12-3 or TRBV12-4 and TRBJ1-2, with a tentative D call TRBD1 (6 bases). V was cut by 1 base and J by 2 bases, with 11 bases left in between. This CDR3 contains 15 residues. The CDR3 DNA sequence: TGTGCCAGCAGTTTAGGGGCGCAGGGGAACTATGGCTACACCTTC. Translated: CASSLGAQGNYGYTF.

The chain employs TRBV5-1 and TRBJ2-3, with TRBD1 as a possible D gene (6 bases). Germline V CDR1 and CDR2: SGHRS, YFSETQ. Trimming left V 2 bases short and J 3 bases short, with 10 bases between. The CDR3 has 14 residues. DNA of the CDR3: TGCGCCAGCAGCTTCAATACAGGGACAGATACGCAGTATTTT. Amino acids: CASSFNTGTDTQYF.

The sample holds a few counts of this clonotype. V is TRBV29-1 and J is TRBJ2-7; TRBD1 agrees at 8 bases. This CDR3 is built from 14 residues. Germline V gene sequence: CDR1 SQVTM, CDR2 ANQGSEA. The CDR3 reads CGALETGEVYEQYF. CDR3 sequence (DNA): TGCGGCGCGTTAGAGACAGGGGAGGTTTATGAGCAGTACTTC.

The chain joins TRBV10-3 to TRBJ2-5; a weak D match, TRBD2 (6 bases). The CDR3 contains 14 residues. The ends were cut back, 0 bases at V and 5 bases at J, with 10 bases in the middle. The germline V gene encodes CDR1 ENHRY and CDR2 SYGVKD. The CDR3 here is CAISESDREETQYF. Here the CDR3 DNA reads TGTGCCATCAGTGAGTCGGACCGGGAGGAGACCCAGTACTTC.

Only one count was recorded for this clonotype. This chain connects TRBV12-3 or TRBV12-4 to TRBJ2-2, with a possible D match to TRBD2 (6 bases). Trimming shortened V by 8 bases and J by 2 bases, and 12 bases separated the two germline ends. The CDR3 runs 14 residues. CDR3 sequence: CASHEGLNTGELFF. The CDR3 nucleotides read TGTGCCAGCCACGAGGGACTTAACACCGGGGAGCTGTTTTTT.

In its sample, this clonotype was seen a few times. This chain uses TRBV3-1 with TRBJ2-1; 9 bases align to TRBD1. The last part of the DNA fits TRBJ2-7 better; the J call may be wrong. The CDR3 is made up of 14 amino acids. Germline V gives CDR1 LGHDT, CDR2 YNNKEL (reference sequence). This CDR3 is CASSRRDRAYEQYF. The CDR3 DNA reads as TGTGCCAGCAGCCGAAGGGACAGGGCCTACGAGCAGTACTTC.

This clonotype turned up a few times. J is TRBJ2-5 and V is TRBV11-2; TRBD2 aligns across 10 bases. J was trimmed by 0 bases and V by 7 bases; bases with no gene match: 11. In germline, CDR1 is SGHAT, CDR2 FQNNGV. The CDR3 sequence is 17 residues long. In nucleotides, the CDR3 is TGTGCCAGCACCGAGCGGCTTAGCGGGGGGTACCAAGAGACCCAGTACTTC. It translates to CASTERLSGGYQETQYF.

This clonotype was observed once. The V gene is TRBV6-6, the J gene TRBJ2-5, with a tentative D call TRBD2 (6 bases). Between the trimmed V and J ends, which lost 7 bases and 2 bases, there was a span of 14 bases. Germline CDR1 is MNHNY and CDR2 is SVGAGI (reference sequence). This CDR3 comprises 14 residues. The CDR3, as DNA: TGTGCCAGCACCGGGGGTGACTTGCAAGAGACCCAGTACTTC. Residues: CASTGGDLQETQYF.